This T cell receptor beta chain emerged from a study of long-term antiretroviral therapy in people with HIV. At survey level, the immunoSEQ assay was run in its v3.0 version. The repertoire was sequenced with immunoSEQ multiplex PCR; TCRdb's copy has only in-frame clones and lacks some. The sample consists of 34,000 or so clones, 65% to 90% of them appearing once. This clone was counted a few times. Germline values: CDR1 SGHVS, CDR2 FNYEAQ. V lost 3 bases and J lost 0, with 21 bases in between. The CDR3 is 18 residues long. The receptor's source is a man aged 18 to 30 with HIV. Source: unsorted PBMCs, taken about 3.5 years after starting antiretroviral therapy. The chain recombines TRBV7-6 with TRBJ2-7; D tentatively reads TRBD1 or TRBD2 (5 bases each). For the CDR3, the DNA is TGTGCCAGCAGCTTCTCCCGGGACGGGATTGATAGCTCCTACGAGCAGTACTTC. Its translation is CASSFSRDGIDSSYEQYF.